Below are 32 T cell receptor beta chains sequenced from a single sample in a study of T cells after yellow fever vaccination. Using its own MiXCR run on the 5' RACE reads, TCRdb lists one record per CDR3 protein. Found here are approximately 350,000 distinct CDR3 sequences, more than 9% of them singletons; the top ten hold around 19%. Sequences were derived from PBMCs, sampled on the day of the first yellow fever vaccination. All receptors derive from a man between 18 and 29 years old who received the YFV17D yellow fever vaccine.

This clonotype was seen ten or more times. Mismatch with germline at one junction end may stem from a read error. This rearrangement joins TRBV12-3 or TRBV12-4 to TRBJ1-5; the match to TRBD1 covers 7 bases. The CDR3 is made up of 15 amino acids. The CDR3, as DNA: TGTGCCAGCAGATTAGACAGGGCTGGCAATCAGCCCCAGCATTTT. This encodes CASRLDRAGNQPQHF.

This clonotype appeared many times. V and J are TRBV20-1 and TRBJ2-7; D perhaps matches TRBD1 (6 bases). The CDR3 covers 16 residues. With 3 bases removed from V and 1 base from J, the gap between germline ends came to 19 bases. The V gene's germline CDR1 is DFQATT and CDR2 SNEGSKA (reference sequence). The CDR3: CSARYNLGGASYEQYF. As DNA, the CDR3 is TGCAGTGCTAGGTATAACTTAGGGGGAGCGTCCTACGAGCAGTACTTC.

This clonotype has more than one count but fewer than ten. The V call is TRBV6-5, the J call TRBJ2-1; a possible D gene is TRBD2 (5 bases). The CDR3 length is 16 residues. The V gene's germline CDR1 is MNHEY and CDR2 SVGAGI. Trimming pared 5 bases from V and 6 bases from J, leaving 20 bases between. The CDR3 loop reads CASSIDLAGVSNEQFF. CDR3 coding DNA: TGTGCCAGCAGTATCGATCTGGCGGGTGTTTCCAATGAGCAGTTCTTC.

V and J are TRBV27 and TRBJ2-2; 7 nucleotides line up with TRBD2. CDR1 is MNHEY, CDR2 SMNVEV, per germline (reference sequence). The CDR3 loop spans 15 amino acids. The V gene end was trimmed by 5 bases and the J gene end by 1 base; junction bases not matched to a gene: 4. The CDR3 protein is CASSSASGNTGELFF. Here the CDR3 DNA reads TGTGCCAGCAGTAGCGCTAGCGGGAACACCGGGGAGCTGTTTTTT.

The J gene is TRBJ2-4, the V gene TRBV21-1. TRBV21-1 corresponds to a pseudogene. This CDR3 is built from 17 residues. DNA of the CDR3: TGTGCCAGCGGCCCGACCTTACGTTTCTTAGCCAAAAACATTCAGTACTTC. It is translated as CASGPTLRFLAKNIQYF.

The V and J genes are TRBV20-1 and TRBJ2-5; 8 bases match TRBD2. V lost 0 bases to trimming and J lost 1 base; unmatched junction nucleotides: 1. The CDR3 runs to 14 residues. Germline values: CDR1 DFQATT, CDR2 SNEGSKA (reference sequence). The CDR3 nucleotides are TGCAGTGCTAGAGATACTAGCGGCCAAGAGACCCAGTACTTC. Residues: CSARDTSGQETQYF.

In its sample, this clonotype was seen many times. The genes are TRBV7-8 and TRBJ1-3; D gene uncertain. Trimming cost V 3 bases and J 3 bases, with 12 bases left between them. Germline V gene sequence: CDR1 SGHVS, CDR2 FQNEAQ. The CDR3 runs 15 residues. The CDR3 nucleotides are TGTGCCAGCAGCTTTAGGTCAGGTGTTGGAAACACCATATATTTT. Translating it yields CASSFRSGVGNTIYF.

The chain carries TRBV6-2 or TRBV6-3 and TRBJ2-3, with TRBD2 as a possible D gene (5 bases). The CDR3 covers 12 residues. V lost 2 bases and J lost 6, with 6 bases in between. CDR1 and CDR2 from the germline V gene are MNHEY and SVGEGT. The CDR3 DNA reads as TGTGCCAGCAGTTACCAGCGGGATACGCAGTATTTT. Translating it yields CASSYQRDTQYF.

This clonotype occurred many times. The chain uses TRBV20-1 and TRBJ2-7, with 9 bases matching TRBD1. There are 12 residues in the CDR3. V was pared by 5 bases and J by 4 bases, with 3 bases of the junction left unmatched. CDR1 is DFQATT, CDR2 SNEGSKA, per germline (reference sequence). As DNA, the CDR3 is TGCAGTGCTCGGGACAGGGAGTACGAGCAGTACTTC. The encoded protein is CSARDREYEQYF.

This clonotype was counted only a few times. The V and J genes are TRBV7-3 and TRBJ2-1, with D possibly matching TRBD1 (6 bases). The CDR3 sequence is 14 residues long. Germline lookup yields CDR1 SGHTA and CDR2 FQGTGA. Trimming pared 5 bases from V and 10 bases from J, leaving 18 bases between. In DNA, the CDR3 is TGTGCCAGCAGCCGAAATGGGGGCCCTTCAGAGCAGTTCTTC. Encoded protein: CASSRNGGPSEQFF.

The CDR3 protein is CASSAEIGALRFKAFF. The DNA of the CDR3 is TGTGCCAGCAGCGCAGAGATTGGGGCGCTCCGGTTTAAAGCTTTCTTT. This chain links TRBV7-8 with TRBJ1-1; D is possibly TRBD1 (5 bases). This CDR3 region has 16 residues. Looked up from germline, CDR1 is SGHVS and CDR2 is FQNEAQ. V was pared by 5 bases and J by 9 bases, with 25 bases between.

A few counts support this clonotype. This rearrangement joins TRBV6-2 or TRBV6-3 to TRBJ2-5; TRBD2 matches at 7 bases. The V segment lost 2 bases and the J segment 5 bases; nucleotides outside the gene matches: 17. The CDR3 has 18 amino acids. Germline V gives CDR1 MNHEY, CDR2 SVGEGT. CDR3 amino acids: CASSYPTWARGSSETQYF. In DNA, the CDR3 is TGTGCCAGCAGTTACCCCACCTGGGCGCGGGGGTCTTCGGAGACCCAGTACTTC.

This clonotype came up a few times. CDR3 sequence reads: CASGGDGGSYEQYF. The CDR3 coding sequence is TGCGCCAGCGGGGGGGACGGGGGCTCCTACGAGCAGTACTTC. This chain joins TRBV5-1 and TRBJ2-7, with 7 bases identical to TRBD2. The germline gives CDR1 SGHRS, CDR2 YFSETQ. CDR3 size: 14 residues. J gave up 0 bases and V 7 bases, and 7 bases lay outside the gene matches. Full variable domain (missing parts from reference TRBV5-1 and TRBJ2-7): KAGVTQTPRYLIKTRGQQVTLSCSPISGHRSVSWYQQTPGQGLQFLFEYFSETQRNKGNFPGRFSGRQFSNSRSEMNVSTLELGDSALYLCASGGDGGSYEQYFGPGTRLTVT.

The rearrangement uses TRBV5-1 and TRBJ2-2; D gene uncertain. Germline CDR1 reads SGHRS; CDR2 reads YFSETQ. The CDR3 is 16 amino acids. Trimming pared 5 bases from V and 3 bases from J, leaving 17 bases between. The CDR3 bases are TGCGCCAGCAGTAGTTTGGTAACTAAGGACACCGGGGAGCTGTTTTTT. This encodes CASSSLVTKDTGELFF.

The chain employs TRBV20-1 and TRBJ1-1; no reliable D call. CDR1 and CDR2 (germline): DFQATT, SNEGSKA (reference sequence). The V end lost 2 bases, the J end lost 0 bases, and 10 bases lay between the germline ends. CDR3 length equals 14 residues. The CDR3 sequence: CSARHTRMNTEAFF. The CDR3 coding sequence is TGCAGTGCTAGACACACCCGAATGAACACTGAAGCTTTCTTT.

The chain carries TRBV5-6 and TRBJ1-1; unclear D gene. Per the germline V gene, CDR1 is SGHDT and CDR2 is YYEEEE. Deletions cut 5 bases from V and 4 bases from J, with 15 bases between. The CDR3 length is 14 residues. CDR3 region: CASSMEGHGTEAFF. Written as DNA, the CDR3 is TGTGCCAGCAGTATGGAAGGGCATGGCACTGAAGCTTTCTTT.

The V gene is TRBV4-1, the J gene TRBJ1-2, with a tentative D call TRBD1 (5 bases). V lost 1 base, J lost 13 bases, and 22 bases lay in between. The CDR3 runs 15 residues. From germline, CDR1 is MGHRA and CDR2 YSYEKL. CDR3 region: CASSQVLWDPGGLTF. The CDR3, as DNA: TGCGCCAGCAGCCAAGTGCTTTGGGACCCGGGAGGTCTCACCTTC.

The CDR3 DNA follows: TGTGCCAGCAGCTCCTGGGGAGGGGAGGAGGGGGAGCAGTACTTC. This gives the protein CASSSWGGEEGEQYF. The V call is TRBV2, the J call TRBJ2-7, with TRBD2 matching 7 bases. Germline V lookup: CDR1 SNHLY, CDR2 FYNNEI. V was pared by 6 bases and J by 7 bases, with 15 bases of the junction left unmatched. CDR3 length: 15 amino acids.

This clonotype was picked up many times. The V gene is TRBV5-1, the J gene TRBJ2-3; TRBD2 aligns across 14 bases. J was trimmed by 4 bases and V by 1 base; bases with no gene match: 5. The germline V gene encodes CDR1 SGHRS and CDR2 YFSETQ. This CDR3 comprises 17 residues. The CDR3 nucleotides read TGCGCCAGCAGCTTGTGGGGACTAGCGGGGGACGCAGATACGCAGTATTTT. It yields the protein CASSLWGLAGDADTQYF.

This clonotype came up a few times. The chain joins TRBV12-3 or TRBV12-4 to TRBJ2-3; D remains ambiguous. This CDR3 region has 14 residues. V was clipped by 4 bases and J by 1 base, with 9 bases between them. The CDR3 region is CASSSRAGTDTQYF. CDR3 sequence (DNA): TGTGCCAGCAGTTCCCGAGCCGGCACAGATACGCAGTATTTT.

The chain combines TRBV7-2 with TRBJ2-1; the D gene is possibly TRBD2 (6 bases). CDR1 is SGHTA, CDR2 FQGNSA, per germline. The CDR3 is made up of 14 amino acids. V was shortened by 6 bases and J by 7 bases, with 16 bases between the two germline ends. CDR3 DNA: TGTGCCAGCAGATTGCGGGACGGACGAAATGAGCAGTTCTTC. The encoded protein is CASRLRDGRNEQFF.

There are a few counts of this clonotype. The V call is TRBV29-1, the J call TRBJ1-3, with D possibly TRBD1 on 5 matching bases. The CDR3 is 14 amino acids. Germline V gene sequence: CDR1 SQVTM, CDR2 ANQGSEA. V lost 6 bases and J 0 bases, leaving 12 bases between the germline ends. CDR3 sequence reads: CSVTPGDSGNTIYF. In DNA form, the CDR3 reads TGCAGCGTAACACCGGGGGACTCTGGAAACACCATATATTTT.

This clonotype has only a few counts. The chain's CDR3 is CASSFGQATSNEQFF. CDR3 DNA: TGCGCCAGCAGCTTCGGACAGGCTACCTCTAATGAGCAGTTCTTC. The rearrangement links TRBV5-1 to TRBJ2-1, with TRBD1 identical over 7 bases. Germline V gene sequence: CDR1 SGHRS, CDR2 YFSETQ. Trimming cost V 2 bases and J 7 bases; bases outside gene matches: 9. CDR3 length equals 15 residues.

The CDR3 coding sequence is TGCGCCAGCAGCCAAGGGGTGACAGGGATTGGGACTGAAGCTTTCTTT. The encoded protein is CASSQGVTGIGTEAFF. The rearrangement links TRBV4-3 to TRBJ1-1; TRBD1 matches at 7 bases. V trimming: 1 base; J trimming: 5 bases; junction bases outside the gene matches: 10. CDR1 and CDR2 (germline): LGHNA, YSLEER. The CDR3 length is 16 residues.

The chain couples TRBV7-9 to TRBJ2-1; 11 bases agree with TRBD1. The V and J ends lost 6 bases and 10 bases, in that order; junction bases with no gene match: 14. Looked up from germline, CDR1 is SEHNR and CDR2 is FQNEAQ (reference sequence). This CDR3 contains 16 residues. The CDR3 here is CASSFQAGQGVVEQFF. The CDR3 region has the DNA TGTGCCAGCAGTTTCCAAGCGGGACAGGGGGTGGTGGAGCAGTTCTTC.

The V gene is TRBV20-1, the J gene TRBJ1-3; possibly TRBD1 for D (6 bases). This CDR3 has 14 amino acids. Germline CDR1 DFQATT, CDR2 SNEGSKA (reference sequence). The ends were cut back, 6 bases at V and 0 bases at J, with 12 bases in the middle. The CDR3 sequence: CSAQDRHSGNTIYF. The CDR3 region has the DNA TGCAGTGCCCAAGACAGGCACTCTGGAAACACCATATATTTT.

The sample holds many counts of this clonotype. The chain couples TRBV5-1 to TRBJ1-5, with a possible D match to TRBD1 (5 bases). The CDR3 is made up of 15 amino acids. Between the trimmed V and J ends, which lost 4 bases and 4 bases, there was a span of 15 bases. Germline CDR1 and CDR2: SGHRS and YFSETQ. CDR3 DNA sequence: TGCGCCAGCAGCCGGGACGGTGCTCCGAATCAGCCCCAGCATTTT. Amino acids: CASSRDGAPNQPQHF.

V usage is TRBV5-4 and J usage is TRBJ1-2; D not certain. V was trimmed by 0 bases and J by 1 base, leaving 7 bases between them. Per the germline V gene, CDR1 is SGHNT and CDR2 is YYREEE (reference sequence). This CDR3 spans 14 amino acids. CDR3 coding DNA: TGTGCCAGCAGCTTGGCCGTGGGTAACTATGGCTACACCTTC. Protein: CASSLAVGNYGYTF.

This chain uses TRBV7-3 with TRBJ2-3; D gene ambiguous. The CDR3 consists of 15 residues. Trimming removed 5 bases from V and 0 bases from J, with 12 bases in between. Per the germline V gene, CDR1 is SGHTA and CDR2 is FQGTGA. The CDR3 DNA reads TGTGCCAGCAGCCAGGCGGTTACTAGCACAGATACGCAGTATTTT. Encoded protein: CASSQAVTSTDTQYF.

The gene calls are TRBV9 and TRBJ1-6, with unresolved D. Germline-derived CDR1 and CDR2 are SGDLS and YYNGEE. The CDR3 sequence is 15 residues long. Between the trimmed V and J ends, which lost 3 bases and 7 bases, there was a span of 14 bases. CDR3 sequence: CASSGRPTPNSPLHF. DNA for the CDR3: TGTGCCAGCAGCGGCAGACCGACCCCAAATTCACCCCTCCACTTT.

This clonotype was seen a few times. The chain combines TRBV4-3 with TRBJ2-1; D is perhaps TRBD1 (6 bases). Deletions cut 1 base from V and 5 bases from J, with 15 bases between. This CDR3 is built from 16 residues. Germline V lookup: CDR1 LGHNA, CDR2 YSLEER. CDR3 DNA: TGCGCCAGCAGCCAAGGTTCGGACAGTTTCCACAATGAGCAGTTCTTC. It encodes CASSQGSDSFHNEQFF.

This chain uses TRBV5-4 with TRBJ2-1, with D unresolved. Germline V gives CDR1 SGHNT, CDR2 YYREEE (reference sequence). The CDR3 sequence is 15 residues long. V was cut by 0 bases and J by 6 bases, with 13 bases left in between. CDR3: CASSLEYRVPNEQFF. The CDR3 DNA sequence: TGTGCCAGCAGCTTGGAATATAGGGTGCCCAATGAGCAGTTCTTC.